Included here is one TCR beta chain sequence, with context. The sample originates from a study of shared clonotypes between healthy human individuals. The genomic DNA of each subset was split evenly across several immunoSEQ plates. The data were produced by immunoSEQ multiplex PCR, yet TCRdb's version contains in-frame clones alone and is incomplete. The sample records 2 million to 2.5 million clones, just under 95% being singletons. The sequencing input was naive CD4+ T cells from PBMCs. Regarding subset: CD45RA+ positively selected. The TCR comes from a man aged 18 to 30 in good health. Some clones in this sample may be carry-over from other donors' samples.

CDR3 residues: CASSRWDGLPTTDTQYF. DNA for the CDR3: TGTGCCAGCAGCCGGTGGGACGGACTACCGACCACAGATACGCAGTATTTT. The gene calls are TRBV14 and TRBJ2-3; the D gene is possibly TRBD2 (6 bases). V gave up 4 bases and J gave up 2 bases, with 19 bases separating them. CDR1 is SGHDN, CDR2 FVKESK, per germline. This CDR3 spans 17 amino acids. Full variable domain (rest looked up from reference TRBV14 and TRBJ2-3): EAGVTQFPSHSVIEKGQTVTLRCDPISGHDNLYWYRRVMGKEIKFLLHFVKESKQDESGMPNNRFLAERTGGTYSTLKVQPAELEDSGVYFCASSRWDGLPTTDTQYFGPGTRLTVL.